This entry lists 18 T cell receptor beta chains sequenced from one sample in a study of response to subunit inactivated influenza vaccine. TCRdb re-analysed the RT-PCR reads in MiXCR, keeping a single row per CDR3 protein. The data contain 600,000 to 850,000 distinct CDR3 sequences, about 14% of them singletons. Sequenced here: PBMCs from blood, sampled about 14 days before vaccination. Source of these receptors: a middle-aged man who received an inactivated influenza vaccine.

The CDR3 DNA sequence: TGTGCCAGCTCACCACCGGTATTGAAAAACATTCAGTACTTC. Encoded protein: CASSPPVLKNIQYF. The chain employs TRBV18 and TRBJ2-4; no firm D call. The CDR3 runs to 14 residues. Deletions cut 0 bases from V and 4 bases from J, with 7 bases between. Germline V gene data show CDR1 as KGHSH and CDR2 as LQKENI.

V usage is TRBV6-2 or TRBV6-3 and J usage is TRBJ1-1; no reliable D call. The germline V gene encodes CDR1 MNHEY and CDR2 SVGEGT. Trimming left V 6 bases short and J 1 base short, with 9 bases between. The CDR3 is made up of 13 amino acids. The DNA of the CDR3 is TGTGCCAGCAGACGGATCAAGAACACTGAAGCTTTCTTT. Protein product: CASRRIKNTEAFF.

The chain joins TRBV6-1 to TRBJ2-1, with 11 bases fitting TRBD2. Germline assignment: CDR1 MNHNS and CDR2 SASEGT. The CDR3 extends over 16 amino acids. Unmatched junction bases numbered 12, after V lost 7 bases and J lost 7 bases. The DNA for the CDR3 is TGTGCCAGCATGGGGATAGCGGGGGGGCCCGTAAATGAGCAGTTCTTC. Residues: CASMGIAGGPVNEQFF.

This chain connects TRBV18 to TRBJ2-5; D tentatively fits TRBD1 or TRBD2 (5 bases each). The germline CDR1 and CDR2 sequences are KGHSH and LQKENI. V lost 4 bases to trimming and J lost 1 base, with 13 bases between them. This CDR3 comprises 15 residues. The CDR3 spells CASSLTGTAQETQYF. The CDR3 bases are TGTGCCAGCTCACTAACCGGGACCGCCCAAGAGACCCAGTACTTC.

A few counts support this clonotype. The rearrangement links TRBV5-1 to TRBJ2-5, with D possibly being TRBD1 (6 bases). The CDR3 is 15 residues long. Trimming stripped 0 bases from V and 1 base from J, with 10 bases between. Germline CDR1 is SGHRS and CDR2 is YFSETQ. In DNA form, the CDR3 reads TGCGCCAGCAGCTTGGGTATAGGGGGCCAAGAGACCCAGTACTTC. Encoded protein: CASSLGIGGQETQYF.

The V call is TRBV24-1, the J call TRBJ2-3; 8 bases line up with TRBD1. Germline values: CDR1 KGHDR, CDR2 SFDVKD. J was trimmed by 1 base and V by 7 bases; bases with no gene match: 3. The CDR3 is 14 amino acids. CDR3 DNA: TGTGCCACCAGAGAGACAGGGGGCACAGATACGCAGTATTTT. Translation gives CATRETGGTDTQYF.

The chain employs TRBV7-6 and TRBJ2-3; 8 bases fit TRBD2. V shed 1 base and J 0 bases; nucleotides not matched to a gene: 15. Germline V gene data show CDR1 as SGHVS and CDR2 as FNYEAQ. CDR3 size: 20 residues. CDR3 sequence reads: CASSLGYVLAGISSTDTQYF. In nucleotides, the CDR3 is TGTGCCAGCAGCTTAGGTTATGTTTTAGCGGGGATATCTAGCACAGATACGCAGTATTTT.

The CDR3 coding sequence is TGTGCCAGTCTTTTTGGGACTAATGAAAAACTGTTTTTT. Translation: CASLFGTNEKLFF. V and J are TRBV25-1 and TRBJ1-4; D gene unclear. The CDR3 length is 13 residues. V lost 9 bases to trimming and J lost 2 bases, with 10 bases between them. CDR1 is MGHDK, CDR2 SYGVNS, per germline.

This clonotype appeared a few times. J is TRBJ2-2 and V is TRBV2; D remains unclear. The germline V and J ends were trimmed by 2 bases and 3 bases, with 7 bases remaining between them. This CDR3 is built from 14 residues. Germline V gene sequence: CDR1 SNHLY, CDR2 FYNNEI. The CDR3 is CASSEQSHTGELFF. The CDR3, as DNA: TGTGCCAGCAGTGAACAGTCACACACCGGGGAGCTGTTTTTT.

The chain carries TRBV20-1 and TRBJ2-5; 7 bases match TRBD1. Trimming took 1 base from V and 4 from J; bases not matched to a gene: 9. From germline, CDR1 is DFQATT and CDR2 SNEGSKA (reference sequence). This CDR3 contains 15 residues. CDR3 nucleotide sequence: TGCAGTGCTAGAGCGCTGCAGGGGGTGGGAGAGACCCAGTACTTC. Translation: CSARALQGVGETQYF.

In its sample, this clonotype was seen a few times. This sequence joins TRBV28 and TRBJ1-4; D gene uncertain. V lost 1 base and J 4 bases, leaving 16 bases between the germline ends. This CDR3 has 17 residues. Germline CDR1 MDHEN, CDR2 SYDVKM. The CDR3 sequence: CASSLSETTVYNEKLFF. For the CDR3, the DNA is TGTGCCAGCAGTTTATCCGAAACTACCGTATATAATGAAAAACTGTTTTTT.

This clonotype has only a few counts. The gene calls are TRBV29-1 and TRBJ2-2; no clear D. This CDR3 region has 13 residues. Trimming cost V 5 bases and J 6 bases, with 13 bases left between them. Germline values: CDR1 SQVTM, CDR2 ANQGSEA. CDR3 in DNA: TGCAGCGTTCAGCGATTGGTGCCCGGGGAGCTGTTTTTT. This codes for CSVQRLVPGELFF.

The chain employs TRBV5-6 and TRBJ2-2, with D perhaps matching TRBD1 (5 bases). The CDR3 is made up of 15 amino acids. V lost 1 base, J lost 6 bases, and 13 bases lay in between. Germline V gene sequence: CDR1 SGHDT, CDR2 YYEEEE. Here the CDR3 DNA reads TGTGCCAGCAGCTTGTCAGGGATGGGTGCCGGGGAGCTGTTTTTT. As protein: CASSLSGMGAGELFF.

The chain joins TRBV7-2 to TRBJ2-3; 8 positions agree with TRBD2. This CDR3 region has 14 residues. Unmatched junction bases numbered 0, after V lost 4 bases and J lost 0 bases. Germline V gene lookup returns CDR1 SGHTA and CDR2 FQGNSA. CDR3 protein: CASSSSGSTDTQYF. The CDR3 DNA is TGTGCCAGCAGCTCTAGCGGGAGCACAGATACGCAGTATTTT.

The chain links TRBV27 to TRBJ1-2; 11 bases are a match to TRBD1. The CDR3 is 14 residues long. Trimming removed 3 bases from V and 10 bases from J; junction bases left unmatched: 7. CDR1 MNHEY and CDR2 SMNVEV come from the germline V gene (reference sequence). CDR3 coding DNA: TGTGCCAGCAGTTTTTTAGGGGACAGGGGGACCTACACCTTC. This codes for CASSFLGDRGTYTF.

The chain links TRBV5-5 to TRBJ1-1; no clear D gene. The CDR3 sequence is 15 residues long. CDR1 and CDR2 from the germline V gene are SGHKS and YYEKEE (reference sequence). Trimming removed 0 bases at V and 4 bases at J, with 13 bases between. The DNA for the CDR3 is TGTGCCAGCAGCTTGGCGGCAGTGGGAGGCACTGAAGCTTTCTTT. This translates into CASSLAAVGGTEAFF.

This chain connects TRBV10-3 to TRBJ2-7, with 7 bases fitting TRBD2. V was pared by 10 bases and J by 4 bases, with 16 bases of the junction left unmatched. Germline V gene lookup returns CDR1 ENHRY and CDR2 SYGVKD. This CDR3 is built from 15 residues. The CDR3 nucleotides read TGTGCCACCTCCGGCGGGAGTGGTGTGACGTACGAGCAGTACTTC. Translation: CATSGGSGVTYEQYF.

This chain uses TRBV14 with TRBJ2-5; weak D call: TRBD2 (6 bases). The V end was cut by 2 bases, the J end by 6 bases, with 13 bases between. Germline CDR1 and CDR2: SGHDN and FVKESK. This CDR3 is 14 amino acids long. The CDR3 DNA reads TGTGCCAGCAGCCAAACGGGACTTTCGAAGACCCAGTACTTC. Residues: CASSQTGLSKTQYF.